This TCR beta chain was recovered during a study of shared clonotypes between healthy human individuals. Per the germline V gene, CDR1 is GTSNPN and CDR2 is SVGIG (reference sequence). The V end was cut by 5 bases, the J end by 1 base, with 6 bases between. This CDR3 spans 12 amino acids. Profiled with immunoSEQ multiplex PCR; TCRdb holds only in-frame clones, not every one. This sample has 1,500,000 or so clones, with about 98.5% found just once. The TCR was taken from a man aged 25-45 years in good health. Sequencing was carried out using naive CD4+ T cells sorted from blood. Subset specified: CD45RA+ positively selected. The rearrangement uses TRBV30 and TRBJ1-3, with D uncertain. CDR3 coding DNA: TGTGCCTGGGGCGGGTCTGGAAACACCATATATTTT. Translating gives CAWGGSGNTIYF.